This TCR beta chain was observed in a study of T-cell reconstitution after alpha-beta-depleted transplantation in children. Unique molecular identifiers were incorporated when the TCRbeta library was constructed. TCRdb independently ran MiXCR on the PCR reads; one entry per CDR3 protein. Of more than 200,000 distinct CDR3 sequences in the sample, around 8.9% were seen once. CDR1 and CDR2 (germline): SGHRS, YFSETQ. CDR3 length equals 18 residues. V lost 0 bases and J lost 2; bases outside the gene matches: 11. This clonotype has ten or more counts. The genes are TRBV5-1 and TRBJ2-3, with 8 bases that match TRBD2. The TCR originated in a human donor who donated a stem cell graft to a child with SCID. Sequences were derived from PBMCs from the stem cell graft donor, sampled from the stem cell graft. CDR3 coding DNA: TGCGCCAGCAGCTTGGAGTGGCGGGGCGGGGGGCTCACAGATACGCAGTATTTT. It encodes CASSLEWRGGGLTDTQYF.